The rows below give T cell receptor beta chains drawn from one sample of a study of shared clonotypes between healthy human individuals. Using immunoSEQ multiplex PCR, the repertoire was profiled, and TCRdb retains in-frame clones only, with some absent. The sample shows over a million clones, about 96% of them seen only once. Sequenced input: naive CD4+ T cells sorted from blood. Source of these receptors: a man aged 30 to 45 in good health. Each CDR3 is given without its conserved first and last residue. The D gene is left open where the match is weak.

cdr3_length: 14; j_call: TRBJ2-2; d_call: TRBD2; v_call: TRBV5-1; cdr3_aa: ASKFLAGENTGELF
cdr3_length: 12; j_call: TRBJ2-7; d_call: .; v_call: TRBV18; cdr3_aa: ASSLQYRVGEQY
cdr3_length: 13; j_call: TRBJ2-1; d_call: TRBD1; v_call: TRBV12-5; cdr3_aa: ASGSDRGRNNEQF
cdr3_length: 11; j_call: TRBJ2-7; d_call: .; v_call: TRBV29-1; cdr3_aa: SAVQGIAYEQY
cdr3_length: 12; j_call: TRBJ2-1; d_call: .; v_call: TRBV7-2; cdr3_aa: ASRASRAYNEQF
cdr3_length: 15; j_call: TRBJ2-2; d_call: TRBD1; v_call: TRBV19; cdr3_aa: ASSASGTAILTGELF
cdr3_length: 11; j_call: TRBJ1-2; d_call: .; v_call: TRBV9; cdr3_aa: ASSPEGVYGYT
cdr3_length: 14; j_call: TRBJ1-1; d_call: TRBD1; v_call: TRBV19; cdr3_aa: ASSSRTGVVATEAF
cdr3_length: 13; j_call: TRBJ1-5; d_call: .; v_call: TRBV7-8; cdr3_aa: ASSLDAGGNQPQH
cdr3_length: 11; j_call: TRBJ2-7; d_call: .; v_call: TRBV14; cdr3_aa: ASSLGGGDEQY
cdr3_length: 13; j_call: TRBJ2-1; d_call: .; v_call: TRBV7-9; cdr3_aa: ASSPPRGSYNEQF
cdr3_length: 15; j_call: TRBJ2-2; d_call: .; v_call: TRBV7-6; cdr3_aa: ASSLESVTADTGELF
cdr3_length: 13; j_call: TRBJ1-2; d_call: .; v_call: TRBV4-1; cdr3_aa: ASSQVFGGADGYT
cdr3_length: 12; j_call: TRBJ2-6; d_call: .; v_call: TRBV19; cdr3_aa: ASGLHSGANVLT
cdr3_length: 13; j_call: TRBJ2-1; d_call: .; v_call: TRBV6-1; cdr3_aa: ASKTQGRVYNEQF
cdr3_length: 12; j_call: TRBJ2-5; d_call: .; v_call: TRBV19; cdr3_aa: ASSILAWVETQY
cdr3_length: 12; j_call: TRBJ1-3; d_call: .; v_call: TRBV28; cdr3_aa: ASTAGLSGNTIY
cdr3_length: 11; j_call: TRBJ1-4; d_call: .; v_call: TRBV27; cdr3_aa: ASRRQSNEKLF
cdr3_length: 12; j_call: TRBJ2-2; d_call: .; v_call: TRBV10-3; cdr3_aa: AISVKGRTGELF
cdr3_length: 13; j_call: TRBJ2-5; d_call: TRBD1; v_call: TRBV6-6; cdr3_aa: ASSYTDRGQQTQY
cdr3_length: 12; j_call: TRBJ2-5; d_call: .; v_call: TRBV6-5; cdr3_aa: ASSYSGPQETQY
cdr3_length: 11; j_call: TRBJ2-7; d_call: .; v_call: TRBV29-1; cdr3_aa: SVKALVGYEQY
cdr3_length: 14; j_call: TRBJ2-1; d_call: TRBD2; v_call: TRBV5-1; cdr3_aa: ASSLNGGLADNEQF
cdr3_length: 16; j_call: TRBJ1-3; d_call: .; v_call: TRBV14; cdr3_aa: ASSHDTRDSLFRNTIY
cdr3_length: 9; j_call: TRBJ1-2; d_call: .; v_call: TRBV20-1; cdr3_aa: SARGPYGYT
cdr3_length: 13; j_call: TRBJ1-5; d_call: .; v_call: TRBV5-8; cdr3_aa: ASSAQGGSNQPQH
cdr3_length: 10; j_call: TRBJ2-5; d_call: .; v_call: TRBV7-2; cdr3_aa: ASSPRGGTQY
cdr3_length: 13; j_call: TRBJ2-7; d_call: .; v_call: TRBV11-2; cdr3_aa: ASSLVGVIGHEQY
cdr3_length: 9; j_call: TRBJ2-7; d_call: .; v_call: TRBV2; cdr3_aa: ASSEGYEQY
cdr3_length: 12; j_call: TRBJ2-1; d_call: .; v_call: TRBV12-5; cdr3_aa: ASGLGTSYNEQF
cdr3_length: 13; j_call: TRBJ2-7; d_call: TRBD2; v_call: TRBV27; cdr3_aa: ASRRLAGDSYEQY
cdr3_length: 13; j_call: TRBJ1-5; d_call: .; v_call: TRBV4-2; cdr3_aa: ASSQGVGGNQPQH
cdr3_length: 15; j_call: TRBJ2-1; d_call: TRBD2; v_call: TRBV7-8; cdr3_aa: ASSLRLAGATYNEQF
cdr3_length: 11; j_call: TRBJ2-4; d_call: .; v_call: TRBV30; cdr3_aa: AWSGSAKNIQY
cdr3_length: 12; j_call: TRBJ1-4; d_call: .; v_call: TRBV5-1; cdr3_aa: ASSLTTTNEKLF
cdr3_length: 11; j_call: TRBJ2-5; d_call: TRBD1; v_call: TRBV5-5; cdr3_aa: ASSLDRGETQY
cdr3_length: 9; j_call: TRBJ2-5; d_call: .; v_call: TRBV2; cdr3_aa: ASSEGGTQY
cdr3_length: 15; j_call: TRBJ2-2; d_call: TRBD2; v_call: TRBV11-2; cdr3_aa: ASSPFPSGRGTGELF
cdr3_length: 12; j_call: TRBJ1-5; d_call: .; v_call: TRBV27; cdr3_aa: ASSSLYSNQPQH